The source of this TCR beta chain is a study of blood T cell repertoires in COVID-19. Turning to the study itself: Samples came from the United States, Italy and Spain, spanning acute and convalescent COVID-19.

Assay: immunoSEQ multiplex PCR; the TCRdb copy retains only in-frame clones and omits some. The repertoire holds 180,000 or so clones, about 85% seen once, with about 9.4% in the top ten. In germline, CDR1 is SEHNR, CDR2 FQNEAQ (reference sequence). The V segment lost 5 bases and the J segment 0 bases; nucleotides outside the gene matches: 10. There are 19 residues in the CDR3. The specimen was peripheral blood. This receptor was identified in a woman older than 75 with acute or convalescent COVID-19. The gene calls are TRBV7-9 and TRBJ2-1; 13 bases match TRBD2. DNA for the CDR3: TGTGCCAGCAGCCACCCGGGACTAGCGGGAAAGGTCTCCTACAATGAGCAGTTCTTC. Its protein product is CASSHPGLAGKVSYNEQFF.